The 20 T cell receptor beta chains in this list originate from one sample, sequenced in a study of cytomegalovirus exposure and HLA in healthy donors. The PCR was carried out with 60 Vbeta primers and 13 Jbeta primers. Some clones are missing from TCRdb's copy, which holds only in-frame ones; the method was immunoSEQ multiplex PCR. This table holds tens of thousands of clones. Sequenced: PBMCs. These receptors all come from a male donor in good health and CMV-seronegative.

V usage is TRBV19 and J usage is TRBJ2-7, with 8 bases aligning to TRBD1. This CDR3 comprises 13 residues. CDR1 is LNHDA, CDR2 SQIVND, per germline (reference sequence). V lost 6 bases, J lost 5 bases, and 6 bases stayed unmatched. As DNA, the CDR3 is TGTGCCAGTAGCGACAGGGGAAAAAACGAGCAGTACTTC. Residues: CASSDRGKNEQYF.

This chain connects TRBV19 to TRBJ1-2; perhaps TRBD1 as D (6 bases). This CDR3 is 13 amino acids long. The V and J ends lost 6 bases and 1 base respectively, with 9 bases between them. The germline V gene encodes CDR1 LNHDA and CDR2 SQIVND (reference sequence). The CDR3 region is CASRLQGNYGYTF. In DNA form, the CDR3 reads TGTGCCAGTAGGCTACAGGGTAACTATGGCTACACCTTC.

The chain carries TRBV27 and TRBJ2-3, with no clear D. V shed 6 bases and J shed 6 bases, with 19 bases lying between them. The CDR3 is 15 residues long. CDR1 is MNHEY and CDR2 is SMNVEV in the germline V gene (reference sequence). The CDR3 region is CASSLFFPVLDTQYF. CDR3 in DNA: TGTGCCAGCAGCCTTTTTTTCCCGGTCCTTGATACGCAGTATTTT.

The gene calls are TRBV14 and TRBJ2-7; no reliable D call. Trimming removed 2 bases from V and 7 bases from J, with 24 bases in between. Germline loops: CDR1 SGHDN, CDR2 FVKESK. The CDR3 loop spans 17 amino acids. The CDR3 loop reads CASSQRRDSLTPREQYF. The CDR3 coding sequence is TGTGCCAGCAGCCAACGCCGAGACTCCCTTACCCCTCGGGAGCAGTACTTC.

J is TRBJ2-7 and V is TRBV7-9; 7 bases agree with TRBD2. The CDR3 sequence is 12 residues long. V lost 4 bases, J lost 3 bases, and 0 bases stayed unmatched. Germline CDR1 reads SEHNR; CDR2 reads FQNEAQ (reference sequence). CDR3 in amino acids: CASSWDYYEQYF. The CDR3 bases are TGTGCCAGCAGCTGGGACTACTACGAGCAGTACTTC. The full variable domain, rest sourced from reference TRBV7-9 and TRBJ2-7, is DTGVSQNPRHKITKRGQNVTFRCDPISEHNRLYWYRQTLGQGPEFLTYFQNEAQLEKSRLLSDRFSAERPKGSFSTLEIQRTEQGDSAMYLCASSWDYYEQYFGPGTRLTVT.

V and J are TRBV4-1 and TRBJ2-3; D is perhaps TRBD1 (6 bases). Germline assignment: CDR1 MGHRA and CDR2 YSYEKL. V lost 1 base and J lost 8, with 16 bases in between. The CDR3 totals 15 residues. Here the CDR3 DNA reads TGCGCCAGCAGCCAAGTTGGGGGCCTAGGCAGTACGCAGTATTTT. Residues: CASSQVGGLGSTQYF.

The rearrangement joins TRBV6-6 to TRBJ1-5; TRBD1 agrees at 9 bases. Germline assignment: CDR1 MNHNY and CDR2 SVGAGI (reference sequence). The CDR3 loop spans 14 amino acids. J gave up 9 bases and V 4 bases, and 7 bases lay outside the gene matches. The CDR3 region has the DNA TGTGCCAGCAGTTCGATGGACAGGGGACGGCCCCAGCATTTT. It yields the protein CASSSMDRGRPQHF.

The rearrangement links TRBV18 to TRBJ1-5, with D maybe TRBD1 (6 bases). The germline gives CDR1 KGHSH, CDR2 LQKENI. V was trimmed by 6 bases and J by 2 bases, leaving 11 bases between them. This CDR3 is 14 amino acids long. The CDR3 DNA follows: TGTGCCAGCTCGCGGACAGATCGCAATCAGCCCCAGCATTTT. Protein: CASSRTDRNQPQHF.

This chain uses TRBV4-2 with TRBJ2-7, with 10 nucleotides matching TRBD1. The CDR3 has 15 residues. The ends lost 2 bases at V and 3 bases at J; junction bases unmatched: 4. The V gene's germline CDR1 is LGHNA and CDR2 YNFKEQ. The CDR3: CASSQYGTGDYEQYF. CDR3 coding DNA: TGTGCCAGCAGCCAATATGGGACAGGGGACTACGAGCAGTACTTC.

The V and J genes are TRBV5-1 and TRBJ2-5, with a tentative D call TRBD1 (6 bases). In germline, CDR1 is SGHRS, CDR2 YFSETQ. The CDR3 loop spans 14 amino acids. Trimming took 0 bases from V and 2 from J, leaving 8 bases between them. The CDR3 DNA reads as TGCGCCAGCAGCTTGGGGGGGCCTCAAGAGACCCAGTACTTC. Protein sequence: CASSLGGPQETQYF. Complete variable domain (other parts from reference TRBV5-1 and TRBJ2-5): KAGVTQTPRYLIKTRGQQVTLSCSPISGHRSVSWYQQTPGQGLQFLFEYFSETQRNKGNFPGRFSGRQFSNSRSEMNVSTLELGDSALYLCASSLGGPQETQYFGPGTRLLVL.

J is TRBJ1-4 and V is TRBV15; the match to TRBD1 covers 9 bases. J gave up 5 bases and V 2 bases, and 3 bases lay outside the gene matches. The CDR3 contains 15 residues. The germline CDR1 and CDR2 sequences are LNHNV and YYDKDF (reference sequence). CDR3 DNA: TGTGCCACCAGCAGACCAGGGACAGGGAATGAAAAACTGTTTTTT. This sequence encodes CATSRPGTGNEKLFF. The complete variable domain, with remaining parts taken from reference TRBV15 and TRBJ1-4, reads DAMVIQNPRYQVTQFGKPVTLSCSQTLNHNVMYWYQQKSSQAPKLLFHYYDKDFNNEADTPDNFQSRRPNTSFCFLDIRSPGLGDTAMYLCATSRPGTGNEKLFFGSGTQLSVL.

The chain couples TRBV6-5 to TRBJ1-2; D gene uncertain. The germline gives CDR1 MNHEY, CDR2 SVGAGI. CDR3 size: 11 residues. Trimming cost V 2 bases and J 11 bases, with 9 bases left between them. CDR3 in amino acids: CASSYTGRYTF. The CDR3 nucleotides read TGTGCCAGCAGTTACACTGGGAGGTACACCTTC.

With respect to this clone: Other DNA sequences in this sample translate to the same CDR3. This chain links TRBV28 with TRBJ2-7, with 11 positions matching TRBD1. With 8 bases clipped from V and 4 bases from J, the junction kept 1 base outside the gene matches. The CDR3 covers 12 residues. Germline V gives CDR1 MDHEN, CDR2 SYDVKM. CDR3 nucleotides: TGTGCCAGCGGGACAGGGGGGTACGAGCAGTACTTC. Its protein is CASGTGGYEQYF.

This rearrangement joins TRBV2 to TRBJ1-5; a weak D match, TRBD1 (5 bases). CDR3 size: 14 residues. Per the germline V gene, CDR1 is SNHLY and CDR2 is FYNNEI. Trimming removed 7 bases from V and 6 bases from J, with 16 bases in between. The CDR3 here is CASTEEGLGQPQHF. The DNA for the CDR3 is TGTGCCAGCACAGAGGAGGGGCTTGGTCAGCCCCAGCATTTT. The variable domain in full, with the rest retrieved from reference TRBV2 and TRBJ1-5, is EPEVTQTPSHQVTQMGQEVILRCVPISNHLYFYWYRQILGQKVEFLVSFYNNEISEKSEIFDDQFSVERPDGSNFTLKIRSTKLEDSAMYFCASTEEGLGQPQHFGDGTRLSIL.

The rearrangement joins TRBV5-6 to TRBJ2-7, with 7 bases identical to TRBD1. Germline CDR1 and CDR2: SGHDT and YYEEEE. V gave up 0 bases and J gave up 7 bases; unmatched junction bases: 7. The CDR3 runs 14 residues. The CDR3 loop is CASSLGQGLREQYF. As DNA, the CDR3 is TGTGCCAGCAGCTTGGGACAGGGCCTAAGGGAGCAGTACTTC.

The chain couples TRBV4-1 to TRBJ2-7; 12 nucleotides line up with TRBD1. V trimming: 3 bases; J trimming: 6 bases; junction bases outside the gene matches: 12. The germline CDR1 and CDR2 sequences are MGHRA and YSYEKL. The length of the CDR3 is 17 residues. The CDR3 nucleotides are TGCGCCAGCAGCCACCGGTTACCGGGACAGGGGGCTGGCGAGCAGTACTTC. Its protein product is CASSHRLPGQGAGEQYF.

This chain joins TRBV29-1 and TRBJ2-1; 8 nucleotides align to TRBD1. V lost 3 bases and J lost 6; bases outside the gene matches: 16. The CDR3 length is 17 residues. Germline values: CDR1 SQVTM, CDR2 ANQGSEA. CDR3 in DNA: TGCAGCGTTGAGAGCAGGGGGCGTTTTTATGATTTCAATGAGCAGTTCTTC. It translates to CSVESRGRFYDFNEQFF.

In DNA form, the CDR3 reads TGTGCCAGCAGCCTCTTCGGGGAGTCAGATGAAAAACTGTTTTTT. It is translated as CASSLFGESDEKLFF. The rearrangement uses TRBV13 and TRBJ1-4; D is unclear. Trimming took 5 bases from V and 6 from J, leaving 16 bases between them. The CDR3 has 15 residues. The germline CDR1 and CDR2 sequences are PRHDT and FYEKMQ (reference sequence).

The V call is TRBV6-6, the J call TRBJ1-6; 8 bases are shared with TRBD1. Trimming cost V 11 bases and J 10 bases; bases outside gene matches: 13. Germline V gene data show CDR1 as MNHNY and CDR2 as SVGAGI (reference sequence). The CDR3 extends over 14 amino acids. The CDR3 sequence is CALKGQGAGSPLHF. DNA for the CDR3: TGTGCCCTAAAGGGGCAGGGGGCCGGATCACCCCTCCACTTT.

The chain employs TRBV5-1 and TRBJ2-7; 7 bases are shared with TRBD1. The germline V gene has CDR1 SGHRS and CDR2 YFSETQ. The CDR3 is 13 residues long. V lost 4 bases, J lost 4 bases, and 5 bases stayed unmatched. The CDR3 DNA is TGCGCCAGCAGCCCCGACAGGGTTTACGAGCAGTACTTC. Protein product: CASSPDRVYEQYF.